Following are 11 T cell receptor beta chains from one sample sequenced in a study of blood T cell repertoires in COVID-19. Assay: immunoSEQ multiplex PCR; the TCRdb copy retains only in-frame clones and omits some. The sample shows around 620,000 clones, approximately 90% of them seen only once. Sequenced input: peripheral blood. Source of these receptors: a woman aged 18-29 years with acute or convalescent COVID-19.

This clone was found once. The rearrangement joins TRBV3-1 (or the pseudogene TRBV3-2) to TRBJ2-1; no definite D call. The length of the CDR3 is 16 residues. With 1 base removed from V and 0 bases from J, the gap between germline ends came to 10 bases. The V gene's germline CDR1 is LGHDT and CDR2 YNNKEL (reference sequence). The CDR3 DNA is TGTGCCAGCAGCCAAGTCCCCGAGTTCTCCTACAATGAGCAGTTCTTC. Translated, it gives CASSQVPEFSYNEQFF.

The chain is built from TRBV28 and TRBJ1-2, with unresolved D. The CDR3 consists of 12 residues. The ends were cut back, 3 bases at V and 6 bases at J, with 8 bases in the middle. Germline values: CDR1 MDHEN, CDR2 SYDVKM. The CDR3 coding sequence is TGTGCCAGCAGTTTGACTGGCAATGGCTACACCTTC. Its protein product is CASSLTGNGYTF.

The gene calls are TRBV2 and TRBJ2-7; D may be TRBD1 (6 bases). The germline gives CDR1 SNHLY, CDR2 FYNNEI. The CDR3 runs 12 residues. V lost 1 base to trimming and J lost 7 bases, with 8 bases between them. CDR3: CASSEVGGEQYF. The CDR3, as DNA: TGTGCCAGCAGTGAAGTAGGGGGTGAGCAGTACTTC.

The V and J genes are TRBV9 and TRBJ1-1; maybe TRBD1 (5 bases). Trimming took 0 bases from V and 1 from J, leaving 7 bases between them. Germline V gives CDR1 SGDLS, CDR2 YYNGEE. The CDR3 loop spans 14 amino acids. In DNA, the CDR3 is TGTGCCAGCAGCGTAGGACAGTCGAACACTGAAGCTTTCTTT. Translating gives CASSVGQSNTEAFF.

This clone was observed once. The V call is TRBV15, the J call TRBJ2-7; the D gene is possibly TRBD1 (6 bases). Looked up from germline, CDR1 is LNHNV and CDR2 is YYDKDF (reference sequence). This CDR3 region has 14 residues. V lost 1 base and J 4 bases, leaving 11 bases between the germline ends. The CDR3 is CATSRGMGAYEQYF. The CDR3 DNA follows: TGTGCCACCAGCAGAGGGATGGGGGCTTACGAGCAGTACTTC.

About this clone: The identical CDR3 is also encoded by other nucleotide sequences in the sample. V gene TRBV5-5 combines with J gene TRBJ1-1, with D hard to call. This CDR3 has 13 residues. CDR1 is SGHKS, CDR2 YYEKEE, per germline (reference sequence). Trimming took off 3 bases at V and 1 base at J, with 7 bases between the two ends. The CDR3 region is CASSSLSNTEAFF. As DNA, the CDR3 is TGTGCCAGCAGCTCTTTGTCGAACACTGAAGCTTTCTTT.

The V gene is TRBV5-1, the J gene TRBJ2-3, with 12 bases matching TRBD2. V trimming: 3 bases; J trimming: 6 bases; junction bases outside the gene matches: 8. The germline V gene has CDR1 SGHRS and CDR2 YFSETQ. The CDR3 is 16 amino acids. The CDR3 bases are TGCGCCAGCAGCTCCCCACTAGCGGGGGGATGGGATACGCAGTATTTT. Translating gives CASSSPLAGGWDTQYF.

J is TRBJ1-1 and V is TRBV5-8; D gene unclear. The CDR3 sequence is 14 residues long. CDR1 is SGHTS, CDR2 YDEGEE, per germline. Trimming pared 1 base from V and 4 bases from J, leaving 11 bases between. CDR3 loop: CASSLWVSGTEAFF. The CDR3 bases are TGTGCCAGCAGCTTGTGGGTTTCAGGCACTGAAGCTTTCTTT.

The rearrangement joins TRBV3-1 (or the pseudogene TRBV3-2) to TRBJ2-5; no reliable D call. Germline values: CDR1 LGHDT, CDR2 YNNKEL (reference sequence). This CDR3 is built from 13 residues. V was shortened by 5 bases and J by 5 bases, with 12 bases between the two germline ends. The chain's CDR3 is CASSGRGFETQYF. The DNA of the CDR3 is TGTGCCAGCAGCGGCCGAGGCTTTGAGACCCAGTACTTC.

V and J are TRBV2 and TRBJ2-1; possibly TRBD2 for D (6 bases). The CDR3 loop spans 14 amino acids. Germline CDR1 is SNHLY and CDR2 is FYNNEI. CDR3 residues: CATAGTQIYNEQFF. The CDR3 region has the DNA TGTGCAACCGCCGGGACTCAAATTTACAATGAGCAGTTCTTC.

J is TRBJ1-2 and V is TRBV27; D might be TRBD1 (6 bases). Germline CDR1 reads MNHEY; CDR2 reads SMNVEV (reference sequence). This CDR3 is built from 14 residues. V was pared by 3 bases and J by 1 base, with 9 bases between. In DNA, the CDR3 is TGTGCCAGCAGTTTCGGCAGGGGTAACTATGGCTACACCTTC. Translation gives CASSFGRGNYGYTF.